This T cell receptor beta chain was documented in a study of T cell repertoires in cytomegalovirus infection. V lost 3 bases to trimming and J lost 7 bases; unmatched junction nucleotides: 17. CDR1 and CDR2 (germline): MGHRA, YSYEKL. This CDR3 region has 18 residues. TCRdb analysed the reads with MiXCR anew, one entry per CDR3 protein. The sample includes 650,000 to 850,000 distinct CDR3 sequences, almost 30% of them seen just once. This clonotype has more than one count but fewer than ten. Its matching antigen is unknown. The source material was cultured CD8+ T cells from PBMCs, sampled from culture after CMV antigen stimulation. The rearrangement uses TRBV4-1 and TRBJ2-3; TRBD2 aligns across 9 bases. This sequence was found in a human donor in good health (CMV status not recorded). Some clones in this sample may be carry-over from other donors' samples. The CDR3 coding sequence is TGCGCCAGCAGCCAGCTCCCGGTTTGGCGGGGGGGCCGAAATACGCAGTATTTT. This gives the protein CASSQLPVWRGGRNTQYF.